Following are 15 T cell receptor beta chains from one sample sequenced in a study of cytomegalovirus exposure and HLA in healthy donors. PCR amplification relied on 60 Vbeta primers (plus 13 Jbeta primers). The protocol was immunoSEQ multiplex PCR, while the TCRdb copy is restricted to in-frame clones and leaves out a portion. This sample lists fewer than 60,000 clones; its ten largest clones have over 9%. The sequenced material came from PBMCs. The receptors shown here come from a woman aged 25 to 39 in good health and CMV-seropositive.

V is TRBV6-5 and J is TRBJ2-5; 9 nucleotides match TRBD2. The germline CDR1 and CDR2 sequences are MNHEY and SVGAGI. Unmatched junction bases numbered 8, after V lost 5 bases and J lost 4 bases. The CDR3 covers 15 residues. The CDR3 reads CASSRLAVGGETQYF. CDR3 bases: TGTGCCAGCAGTCGACTAGCGGTGGGGGGAGAGACCCAGTACTTC.

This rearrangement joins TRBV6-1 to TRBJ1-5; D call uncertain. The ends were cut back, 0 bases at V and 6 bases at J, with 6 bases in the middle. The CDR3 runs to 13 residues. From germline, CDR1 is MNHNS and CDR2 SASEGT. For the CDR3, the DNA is TGTGCCAGCAGTGAAGCCCCTCTTCAGCCCCAGCATTTT. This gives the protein CASSEAPLQPQHF.

CDR3 residues: CASSTGGEQYF. In nucleotides, the CDR3 is TGTGCCAGTAGTACGGGGGGCGAGCAGTACTTC. The chain joins TRBV19 to TRBJ2-7; 7 nucleotides match TRBD2. V shed 4 bases, J shed 6 bases, and the junction held 0 bases outside the gene matches. In germline, CDR1 is LNHDA, CDR2 SQIVND (reference sequence). The CDR3 runs to 11 residues.

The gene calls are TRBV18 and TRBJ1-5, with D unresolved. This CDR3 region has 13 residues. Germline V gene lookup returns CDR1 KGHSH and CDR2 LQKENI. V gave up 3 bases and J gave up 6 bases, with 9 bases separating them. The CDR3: CASSPGRGQPQHF. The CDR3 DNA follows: TGTGCCAGCTCACCGGGTCGGGGTCAGCCCCAGCATTTT.

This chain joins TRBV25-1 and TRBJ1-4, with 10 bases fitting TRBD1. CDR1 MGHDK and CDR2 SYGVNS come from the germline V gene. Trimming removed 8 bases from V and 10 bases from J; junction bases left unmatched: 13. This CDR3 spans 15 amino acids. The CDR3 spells CASPSPGQGRSKLFF. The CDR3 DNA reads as TGTGCCAGCCCTAGCCCGGGACAGGGGAGGTCAAAACTGTTTTTT.

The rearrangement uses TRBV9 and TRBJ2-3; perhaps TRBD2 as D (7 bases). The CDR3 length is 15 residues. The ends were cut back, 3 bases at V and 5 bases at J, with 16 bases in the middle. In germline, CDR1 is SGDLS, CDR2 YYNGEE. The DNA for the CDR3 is TGTGCCAGCAGCGAGTGGGGGGCTAGCGGAGATACGCAGTATTTT. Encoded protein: CASSEWGASGDTQYF.

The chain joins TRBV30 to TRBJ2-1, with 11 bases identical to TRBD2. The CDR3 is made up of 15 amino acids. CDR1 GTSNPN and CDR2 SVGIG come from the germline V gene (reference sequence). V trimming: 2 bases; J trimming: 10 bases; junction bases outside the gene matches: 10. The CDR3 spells CAWSLAGGLVGEQFF. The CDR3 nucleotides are TGTGCCTGGAGTTTAGCGGGGGGGCTAGTAGGAGAGCAGTTCTTC.

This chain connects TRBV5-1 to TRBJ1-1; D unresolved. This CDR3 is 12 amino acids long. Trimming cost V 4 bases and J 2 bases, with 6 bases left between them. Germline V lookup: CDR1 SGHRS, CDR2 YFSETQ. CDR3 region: CASSEANTEAFF. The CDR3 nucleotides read TGCGCCAGCAGCGAGGCCAACACTGAAGCTTTCTTT.

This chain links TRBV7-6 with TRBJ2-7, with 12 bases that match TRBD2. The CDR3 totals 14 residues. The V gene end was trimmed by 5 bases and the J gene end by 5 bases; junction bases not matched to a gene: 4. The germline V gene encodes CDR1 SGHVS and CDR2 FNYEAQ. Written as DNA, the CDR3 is TGTGCCAGCAGCCGACTAGCGGGAGTAGACGAGCAGTACTTC. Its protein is CASSRLAGVDEQYF.

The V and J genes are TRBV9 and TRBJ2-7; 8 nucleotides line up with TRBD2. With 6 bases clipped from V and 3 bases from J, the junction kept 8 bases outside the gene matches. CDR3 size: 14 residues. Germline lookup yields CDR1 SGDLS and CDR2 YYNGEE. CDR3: CASTREGGGYEQYF. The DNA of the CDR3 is TGTGCCAGCACTCGGGAGGGGGGAGGCTACGAGCAGTACTTC.

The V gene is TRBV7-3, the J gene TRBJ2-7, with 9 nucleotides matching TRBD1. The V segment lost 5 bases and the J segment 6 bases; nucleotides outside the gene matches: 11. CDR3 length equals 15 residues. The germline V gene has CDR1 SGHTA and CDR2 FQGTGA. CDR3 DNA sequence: TGTGCCAGCAGCCCGTTTGGGACAGGGCCCAGCGAGCAGTACTTC. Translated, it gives CASSPFGTGPSEQYF.

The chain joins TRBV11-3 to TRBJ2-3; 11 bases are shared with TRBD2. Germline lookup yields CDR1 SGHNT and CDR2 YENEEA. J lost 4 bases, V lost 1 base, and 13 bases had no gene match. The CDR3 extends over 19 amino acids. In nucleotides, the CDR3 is TGTGCCAGCAGCTTAGGGATTGGCGGGACTAGCGGCTTGTCAGATACGCAGTATTTT. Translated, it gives CASSLGIGGTSGLSDTQYF. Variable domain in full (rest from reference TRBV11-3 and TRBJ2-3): EAGVVQSPRYKIIEKKQPVAFWCNPISGHNTLYWYLQNLGQGPELLIRYENEEAVDDSQLPKDRFSAERLKGVDSTLKIQPAELGDSAVYLCASSLGIGGTSGLSDTQYFGPGTRLTVL.

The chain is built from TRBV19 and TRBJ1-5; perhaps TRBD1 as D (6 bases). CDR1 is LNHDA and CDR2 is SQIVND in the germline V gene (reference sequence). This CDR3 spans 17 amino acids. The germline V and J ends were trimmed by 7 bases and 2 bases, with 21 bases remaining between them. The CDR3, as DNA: TGTGCCAGTAATGACGGGACATCGAATGTTCGCAATCAGCCCCAGCATTTT. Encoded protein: CASNDGTSNVRNQPQHF.

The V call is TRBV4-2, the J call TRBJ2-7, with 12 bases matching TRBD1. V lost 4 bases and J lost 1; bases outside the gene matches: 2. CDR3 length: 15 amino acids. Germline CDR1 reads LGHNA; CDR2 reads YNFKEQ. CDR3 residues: CASSPGQGASYEQYF. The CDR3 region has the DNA TGTGCCAGCAGCCCGGGACAGGGGGCTTCCTACGAGCAGTACTTC.

This CDR3 reads CASSAGTGDGTDTQYF. The CDR3 DNA is TGCGCCAGCAGCGCTGGTACAGGGGATGGGACAGATACGCAGTATTTT. The chain employs TRBV5-1 and TRBJ2-3; 7 bases align to TRBD1. The CDR3 consists of 16 residues. V lost 4 bases and J lost 3; bases outside the gene matches: 11. Germline values: CDR1 SGHRS, CDR2 YFSETQ.